A selection of T cell receptor beta chains follows, all from one sample in a study of tissue T cells after allogeneic stem cell transplantation. Measured with immunoSEQ multiplex PCR; TCRdb has only the in-frame clones, and not every one. There are 4,500 to 7,500 clones in the sample; roughly 60% occur only once, and 20% to 25% lies in the top ten. The sample in question was tissue from the jejunum, obtained at autopsy. These receptors all come from a male donor older than 55 with lung cancer. Both conserved end residues are part of each CDR3. The D gene is left open where the match is weak. Clone size, where shown, is once, few, many, or a class for clones that have expanded.

d_call	clone_size	v_call	j_call	cdr3_nt	cdr3_aa
.	.	TRBV9	TRBJ2-3	TGTGCCAGCAGCGTACTATCGGCGACAGATACGCAGTATTTT	CASSVLSATDTQYF
TRBD1	.	TRBV5-1	TRBJ2-3	TGCGCCAGCAGCTCCACAGGGGGCACAGATACGCAGTATTTT	CASSSTGGTDTQYF
TRBD1	.	TRBV30	TRBJ1-1	TGTGCCTGGAGTGTCAGGGGGGTAAACACTGAAGCTTTCTTT	CAWSVRGVNTEAFF
.	.	TRBV15	TRBJ2-5	TGTGCCACCAGTAGCCGGGCCCGAGGAGAGACCCAGTACTTC	CATSSRARGETQYF
.	.	TRBV4-1	TRBJ1-1	TGCGCCCCCCGCCGGGGGTGGTCAGGGAGGGACACTGAAGCTTTCTTT	CAPRRGWSGRDTEAFF
.	.	TRBV6-1	TRBJ2-2	TGTGCCAGCAGTGAAGCGGAGGGGGGGACCGGGGAGCTGTTTTTT	CASSEAEGGTGELFF
TRBD2	.	TRBV12-5	TRBJ2-1	TGTGCTAGTGGTTCAACCTCTACGGGGGGGGCCTACAATGAGCAGTTCTTC	CASGSTSTGGAYNEQFF
.	.	TRBV15	TRBJ2-7	TGTGCCACCAGCAGAGATGGGACATTTTCTTACGAGCAGTACTTC	CATSRDGTFSYEQYF
.	.	TRBV18	TRBJ2-5	TGTGCCAGCTCACCCAACCGGAGGGGGGGCCAAGAGACCCAGTACTTC	CASSPNRRGGQETQYF
.	few	TRBV7-9	TRBJ1-1	TGTGCCAGCAGCCGTCTGCAAGGCGAAGCTTTCTTT	CASSRLQGEAFF
TRBD1	few	TRBV9	TRBJ1-2	TGTGCCAGCAGCGTTGGGGGACAGTCGAACTATGGCTACACCTTC	CASSVGGQSNYGYTF
.	.	TRBV30	TRBJ2-7	TGTGCCTTACAAGACCCGGGGGTAAGCTCCTACGAGCAGTACTTC	CALQDPGVSSYEQYF
.	large	TRBV3-1/TRBV3-2	TRBJ2-4	TGTGCCAGCAGCCCTCGGATGTGGGGGGAAGCCAAAAACATTCAGTACTTC	CASSPRMWGEAKNIQYF